A selection of T cell receptor beta chains follows, all from one sample in a study of blood T cell repertoires in COVID-19. The data were produced by immunoSEQ multiplex PCR, yet TCRdb's version contains in-frame clones alone and is incomplete. The table lists 200,000 or so clones, roughly 84% of them singletons. The sample was peripheral blood. These TCRs come from a human donor in a cohort sampled during active COVID-19. Each CDR3 is given with its conserved first and last residue. Clone size is not always given. Where it is, it says once, few, many or a class for expanded clones.

V: TRBV19; size: NA; J: TRBJ2-7; CDR3: CASTTKSLDRGSEQYF
V: TRBV28; size: NA; J: TRBJ2-1; CDR3: CASSQFSRAGVRHEQFF
V: TRBV5-5; size: NA; J: TRBJ1-2; CDR3: CASSLAQGSGGYTF
V: TRBV15; size: NA; J: TRBJ1-4; CDR3: CATSRERTASNEKLFF
V: TRBV5-5; size: many; J: TRBJ1-4; CDR3: CASSPTYPGQGFNEKLFF
V: TRBV10-2; size: NA; J: TRBJ2-7; CDR3: CASGTGVYEQYF
V: TRBV2; size: NA; J: TRBJ2-2; CDR3: CASSDTSGSVGELFF
V: TRBV21-1; size: NA; J: TRBJ1-5; CDR3: CATETPPRPQHF
V: TRBV6-1; size: NA; J: TRBJ1-6; CDR3: CASSDRGDSPLHF
V: TRBV23-1; size: NA; J: TRBJ2-7; CDR3: CASSQDWAYEQYF
V: TRBV11-2; size: NA; J: TRBJ2-3; CDR3: CASSFGTDTQYF
V: TRBV30; size: NA; J: TRBJ2-7; CDR3: CAWRQRTSGGPYEQYF
V: TRBV6-5; size: NA; J: TRBJ1-2; CDR3: CASSYSAGTGRGYTF
V: TRBV11-2; size: NA; J: TRBJ1-2; CDR3: CASSFFRGSAYGYTF
V: TRBV2; size: few; J: TRBJ1-5; CDR3: CASSFSGGAGNQPQHF
V: TRBV11-2; size: few; J: TRBJ1-5; CDR3: CASSSNFGQPQHF
V: TRBV5-1; size: NA; J: TRBJ2-1; CDR3: CASTPESFNEQFF
V: TRBV19; size: NA; J: TRBJ1-4; CDR3: CASSVGWKEKLFF
V: TRBV21-1; size: NA; J: TRBJ2-3; CDR3: CASSNPPRGSTDTQYF
V: TRBV11-1; size: NA; J: TRBJ2-1; CDR3: CASSLQGATSYNEQFF
V: TRBV12-5; size: NA; J: TRBJ2-1; CDR3: CASGQQGSNNEQFF
V: TRBV18; size: NA; J: TRBJ1-3; CDR3: CASSPATGEGNTIYF
V: TRBV6-5; size: NA; J: TRBJ2-7; CDR3: CASSDSGQVSYEQYF
V: TRBV4-1; size: NA; J: TRBJ1-1; CDR3: CASSLGGDPNTEAFF
V: TRBV3-1/TRBV3-2; size: NA; J: TRBJ2-5; CDR3: CASSPRAAGGGETQYF
V: TRBV6-5; size: NA; J: TRBJ2-7; CDR3: CASSPRRGRAYEQYF
V: TRBV3-1/TRBV3-2; size: NA; J: TRBJ1-3; CDR3: CASRRGVDTIYF
V: TRBV28; size: NA; J: TRBJ2-3; CDR3: CASSLVGPPEGQYF
V: TRBV5-6; size: NA; J: TRBJ2-1; CDR3: CASSLGPSNEQFF
V: TRBV30; size: NA; J: TRBJ1-1; CDR3: CAWSKGDRVRAEAFF
V: TRBV29-1; size: NA; J: TRBJ2-4; CDR3: CSATGQPLAKNIQYF
V: TRBV2; size: NA; J: TRBJ2-7; CDR3: CASSVGAGPPHEQYF
V: TRBV18; size: NA; J: TRBJ2-7; CDR3: CASSPGGTSGSSSYEQYF
V: TRBV5-1; size: NA; J: TRBJ2-7; CDR3: CASSGTLGRRDYSHEQYF
V: TRBV5-6; size: NA; J: TRBJ2-1; CDR3: CASSLPGTERGEEQFF
V: TRBV10-2; size: NA; J: TRBJ2-3; CDR3: CASSRTSGRSDTQYF
V: TRBV7-2; size: NA; J: TRBJ2-7; CDR3: CASSYQPGQAHEQYF
V: TRBV7-2; size: NA; J: TRBJ2-2; CDR3: CAVPGRGRNTGELFF
V: TRBV7-2; size: NA; J: TRBJ1-2; CDR3: CASSPGDRGLLGYTF
V: TRBV28; size: few; J: TRBJ1-3; CDR3: CASSVTGLNTIYF
V: TRBV2; size: NA; J: TRBJ2-7; CDR3: CASRPTGQGYEQYF
V: TRBV6-5; size: NA; J: TRBJ2-3; CDR3: CASSLRPARVTQYF
V: TRBV2; size: NA; J: TRBJ2-1; CDR3: CASSEGLAGGYNEQFF
V: TRBV10-3; size: NA; J: TRBJ2-3; CDR3: CAISRLAGGIMDTQYF
V: TRBV7-8; size: NA; J: TRBJ2-1; CDR3: CASSLGGSGRNEQFF
V: TRBV7-9; size: NA; J: TRBJ2-3; CDR3: CASSLGVSGAPDTQYF